Listed here is a single TCR beta chain. Authors' processing steps: Cell counts per sample came from amplifying reference gene primers. Here immunoSEQ multiplex PCR was the method, and the copy in TCRdb shows in-frame clones only, minus some. V and J calls and clone size are given by that table; D and trimming were obtained from the DNA. The table has approximately 78,000 clones, over 80% seen once. This specimen comes from a study of blood T cell repertoires in COVID-19. Overall study context: Material from acute and convalescent COVID-19 was sourced from the United States, Italy and Spain.

The origin of this receptor is an elderly woman with acute or convalescent COVID-19. The sequenced sample was peripheral blood.

The CDR3 sequence: CASRGDGSNTEAFF. CDR3 DNA: TGCGCCAGCAGGGGCGACGGATCGAACACTGAAGCTTTCTTT. The chain links TRBV5-1 to TRBJ1-1; D is unclear. Germline loops: CDR1 SGHRS, CDR2 YFSETQ. The CDR3 extends over 14 amino acids. V was pared by 5 bases and J by 1 base, with 12 bases between. Full variable domain (outside the CDR3, taken from reference TRBV5-1 and TRBJ1-1): KAGVTQTPRYLIKTRGQQVTLSCSPISGHRSVSWYQQTPGQGLQFLFEYFSETQRNKGNFPGRFSGRQFSNSRSEMNVSTLELGDSALYLCASRGDGSNTEAFFGQGTRLTVV.